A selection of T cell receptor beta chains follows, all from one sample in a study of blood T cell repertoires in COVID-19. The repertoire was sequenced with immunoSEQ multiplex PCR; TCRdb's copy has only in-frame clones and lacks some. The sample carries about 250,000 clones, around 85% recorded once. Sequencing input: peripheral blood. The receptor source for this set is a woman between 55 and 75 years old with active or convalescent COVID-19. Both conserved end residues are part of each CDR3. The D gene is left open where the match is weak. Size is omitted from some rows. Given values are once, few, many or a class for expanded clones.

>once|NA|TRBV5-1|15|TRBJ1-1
CASSLGGLGNTEAFF
TGCGCCAGCAGCCTGGGCGGGTTGGGGAACACTGAAGCTTTCTTT
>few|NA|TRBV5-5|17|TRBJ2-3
CASSLGPRPAATDTQYF
TGTGCCAGCAGCTTGGGGCCCCGGCCCGCGGCAACAGATACGCAGTATTTT
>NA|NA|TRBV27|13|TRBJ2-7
CASSPHGVSTQYF
TGTGCCAGCAGTCCCCACGGGGTTTCTACCCAGTACTTC
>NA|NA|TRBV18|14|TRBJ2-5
CASSPALFQETQYF
TGTGCCAGCTCACCCGCCCTTTTTCAGGAGACCCAGTACTTC
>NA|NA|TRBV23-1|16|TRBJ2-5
CARGRKMVLAKETQYF
TGCGCCAGGGGCAGAAAAATGGTTCTAGCGAAAGAGACCCAGTACTTC
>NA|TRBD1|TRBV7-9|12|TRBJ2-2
CVQGVNTGELFF
TGTGTCCAGGGGGTTAACACCGGGGAGCTGTTTTTT
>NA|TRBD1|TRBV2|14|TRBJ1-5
CASSADQGGQPQHF
TGTGCCAGCAGTGCGGACCAGGGGGGTCAGCCCCAGCATTTT
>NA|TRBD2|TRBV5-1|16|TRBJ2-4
CASSSGAGGAQNIQYF
TGCGCCAGCAGCTCTGGAGCGGGGGGCGCCCAAAACATTCAGTACTTC
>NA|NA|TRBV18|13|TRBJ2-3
CASSPLGADTQYF
TGTGCCAGCTCACCACTAGGGGCAGATACGCAGTATTTT
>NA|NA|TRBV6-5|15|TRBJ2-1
CASSMGRDTYNEQFF
TGTGCCAGCAGTATGGGCAGAGATACCTACAATGAGCAGTTCTTC
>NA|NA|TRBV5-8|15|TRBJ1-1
CASSLGEPTNTEAFF
TGTGCCAGCAGCTTGGGGGAGCCAACTAACACTGAAGCTTTCTTT
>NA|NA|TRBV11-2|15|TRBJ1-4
CASSLNSGINEKLFF
TGTGCCAGCAGCTTAAATTCGGGGATAAATGAAAAACTGTTTTTT
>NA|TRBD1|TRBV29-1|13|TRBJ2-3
CSVEDQGANTQYF
TGCAGCGTTGAAGATCAGGGGGCGAATACGCAGTATTTT
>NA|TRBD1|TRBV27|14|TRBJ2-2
CASSFQTGTGELFF
TGTGCCAGCAGTTTTCAGACAGGGACCGGGGAGCTGTTTTTT
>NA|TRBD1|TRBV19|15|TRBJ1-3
CASSPGQSSGNTIYF
TGTGCCAGTAGCCCGGGACAGAGCTCTGGAAACACCATATATTTT
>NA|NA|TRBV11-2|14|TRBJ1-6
CASRPGQGYSPLHF
TGTGCCAGCAGGCCGGGACAAGGCTATTCACCCCTCCACTTT
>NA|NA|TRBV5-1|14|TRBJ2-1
CASSRGTGYNEQFF
TGCGCCAGCAGCCGGGGGACGGGCTACAATGAGCAGTTCTTC